These T cell receptor beta chains were read from a single sample in a study of cytomegalovirus exposure and HLA in healthy donors. This table comes from immunoSEQ multiplex PCR, and its TCRdb copy is limited to in-frame clones, with some not included. The table includes 130,000 or so clones, about 77% detected once. The source material was PBMCs. These receptors originate from a female donor in good health and CMV-seronegative. Both conserved end residues are part of each CDR3. The D gene is left open where the match is weak. A clone size is listed for some rows: how often the clone was seen (once, few, many), or a class if it is expanded.

V,D,J,size,CDR3,DNA
TRBV5-8,TRBD1,TRBJ2-2,-,CASSSDRGREWVGELFF,TGTGCCAGCAGCTCGGACAGGGGGCGCGAATGGGTCGGGGAGCTGTTTTTT
TRBV9,TRBD2,TRBJ2-3,-,CASSTSGGLADTQYF,TGTGCCAGCAGCACTAGCGGGGGGCTCGCAGATACGCAGTATTTT
TRBV19,TRBD1,TRBJ2-5,once,CASGQGVLETQYF,TGTGCCAGTGGACAGGGAGTTTTGGAGACCCAGTACTTC
TRBV7-8,-,TRBJ2-7,-,CASSPGNSYEQYF,TGTGCCAGCAGCCCAGGGAACTCCTACGAGCAGTACTTC
TRBV25-1,-,TRBJ1-4,many,CASSERTAGPRNEKLFF,TGTGCCAGCAGTGAAAGAACAGCTGGTCCGAGAAATGAAAAACTGTTTTTT
TRBV5-4,-,TRBJ2-1,-,CASSQFSLQTGVF,TGTGCCAGCAGCCAATTTAGCCTGCAGACAGGTGTCTTC
TRBV5-1,TRBD2,TRBJ2-7,-,CAGSSAGGVYEQYF,TGCGCCGGCAGCTCGGCGGGAGGCGTCTACGAGCAGTACTTC
TRBV2,TRBD1,TRBJ1-3,-,CASRGVPGQGSDTIYF,TGTGCCAGCAGGGGGGTCCCGGGACAGGGGTCGGACACCATATATTTT
TRBV5-1,-,TRBJ2-7,-,CASRGLFPNREQYF,TGCGCCAGCAGGGGGCTTTTCCCAAATCGGGAGCAGTACTTC
TRBV7-9,TRBD1,TRBJ1-2,-,CASSLPRGTEIYGYTF,TGTGCCAGCAGCTTACCAAGGGGGACAGAAATTTATGGCTACACCTTC
TRBV27,TRBD1,TRBJ2-7,-,CASSRGQGTEQYF,TGTGCCAGCAGTCGAGGACAGGGGACGGAGCAGTACTTC
TRBV19,-,TRBJ1-6,-,CATRTGIRSPLHF,TGTGCCACCAGAACAGGGATTCGTTCACCCCTCCACTTT
TRBV19,-,TRBJ1-3,-,CASTERTPSSGNTIYF,TGTGCCAGTACCGAACGGACACCGAGCTCTGGAAACACCATATATTTT
TRBV2,-,TRBJ1-1,-,CASSDSMMTEAFF,TGTGCCAGCAGTGACAGTATGATGACTGAAGCTTTCTTT
TRBV7-2,-,TRBJ2-2,-,CASSPSYTGELFF,TGTGCCAGCAGCCCCAGTTATACCGGGGAGCTGTTTTTT
TRBV5-1,TRBD2,TRBJ2-7,few,CASSLREGYEQYF,TGCGCCAGCAGCTTGAGGGAGGGGTACGAGCAGTACTTC
TRBV11-2,-,TRBJ1-1,few,CASSLSRNTEAFF,TGTGCCAGCAGCTTGAGTCGGAACACTGAAGCTTTCTTT
TRBV11-3,-,TRBJ1-2,-,CASSLSQGTGYTF,TGTGCCAGCAGCCTTTCACAGGGAACTGGCTACACCTTC
TRBV11-1,-,TRBJ2-3,-,CASSLFWSEDTDTQYF,TGTGCCAGCAGCTTATTTTGGTCAGAAGACACAGATACGCAGTATTTT
TRBV18,TRBD2,TRBJ2-7,-,CASLSGLADYEQYF,TGTGCCAGCTTATCGGGACTAGCGGACTACGAGCAGTACTTC
TRBV27,TRBD1,TRBJ2-5,-,CASKLAGGQETQYF,TGTGCCAGCAAACTCGCAGGGGGCCAAGAGACCCAGTACTTC
TRBV11-2,TRBD2,TRBJ2-1,once,CASSPLSRLAGGPEQFF,TGTGCCAGCAGCCCCCTTTCCAGGCTAGCGGGGGGGCCTGAGCAGTTCTTC
TRBV27,-,TRBJ2-3,few,CASSLGWGENTDTQYF,TGTGCCAGCAGCCTTGGATGGGGGGAAAACACAGATACGCAGTATTTT
TRBV6-1,TRBD1,TRBJ1-1,-,CASSARQGYTEAFF,TGTGCCAGCAGTGCTCGACAGGGTTACACTGAAGCTTTCTTT
TRBV9,-,TRBJ2-2,-,CASSVGERNTGELFF,TGTGCCAGCAGCGTAGGAGAACGGAACACCGGGGAGCTGTTTTTT
TRBV7-3,TRBD1,TRBJ2-7,-,CASSVGTGNSYEQYF,TGTGCCAGCAGCGTCGGGACAGGGAACTCCTACGAGCAGTACTTC
TRBV6-1,-,TRBJ2-5,-,CASRGGAAQETQYF,TGTGCCAGCAGGGGCGGGGCAGCCCAAGAGACCCAGTACTTC
TRBV6-5,TRBD1,TRBJ1-5,-,CASSGQGPNQPQHF,TGTGCCAGCAGCGGACAGGGGCCAAATCAGCCCCAGCATTTT
TRBV7-3,-,TRBJ2-6,-,CASSLTHPGANVLTF,TGTGCCAGCAGCTTAACTCATCCTGGGGCCAACGTCCTGACTTTC
TRBV18,-,TRBJ2-5,-,CASSPPSDQETQYF,TGTGCCAGCTCACCACCGTCAGATCAAGAGACCCAGTACTTC
TRBV29-1,-,TRBJ2-1,-,CSVGTRRGEQFF,TGCAGCGTTGGGACCAGAAGGGGTGAGCAGTTCTTC
TRBV11-2,TRBD1,TRBJ2-6,few,CASSLRDRAGANVLTF,TGTGCCAGCAGCTTGCGAGACAGGGCTGGGGCCAACGTCCTGACTTTC
TRBV6-1,-,TRBJ2-7,few,CASSGRGTVAPYEQYF,TGTGCCAGCAGTGGGCGCGGGACAGTAGCACCCTACGAGCAGTACTTC
TRBV5-6,-,TRBJ2-7,-,CASSYTGDEQYF,TGTGCCAGCAGCTATACGGGAGACGAGCAGTACTTC
TRBV19,-,TRBJ1-5,once,CASSIAHGASNQPQHF,TGTGCCAGTAGTATAGCTCATGGGGCGAGCAATCAGCCCCAGCATTTT
TRBV4-1,TRBD2,TRBJ2-7,-,CASSQDSGRRVQYF,TGCGCCAGCAGCCAAGACAGCGGGAGGAGGGTGCAGTACTTC
TRBV6-1,TRBD1,TRBJ1-1,-,CASSVTGGTEAFF,TGTGCCAGCAGTGTTACAGGGGGCACTGAAGCTTTCTTT
TRBV19,TRBD1,TRBJ1-3,few,CASSTGQSSGNTIYF,TGTGCCAGTAGTACGGGACAGAGCTCTGGAAACACCATATATTTT
TRBV25-1,TRBD1,TRBJ2-1,-,CASRKGGDRGRDEQFF,TGTGCCAGCAGGAAGGGAGGGGACAGGGGGCGCGATGAGCAGTTCTTC
TRBV5-1,TRBD1,TRBJ2-5,-,CASSIGTGDQETQYF,TGCGCCAGCAGCATTGGGACAGGAGACCAAGAGACCCAGTACTTC
TRBV19,-,TRBJ2-3,-,CASSIGVHRSTDTQYF,TGTGCCAGTAGTATAGGAGTGCACAGGAGCACAGATACGCAGTATTTT
TRBV11-2,TRBD1,TRBJ2-2,-,CASSLVDTGDNTGELFF,TGTGCCAGCAGCTTAGTCGATACAGGGGACAACACCGGGGAGCTGTTTTTT
TRBV5-1,-,TRBJ2-5,-,CASSLSLGGLTLETQYF,TGCGCCAGCAGCTTGTCGTTAGGCGGACTAACATTAGAGACCCAGTACTTC
TRBV10-3,TRBD1,TRBJ2-5,-,CATNRGQGQETQYF,TGTGCCACAAACAGGGGACAGGGACAAGAGACCCAGTACTTC
TRBV21-1,-,TRBJ2-1,-,CASSKAGPLYNEQFF,TGTGCCAGCAGCAAGGCGGGACCGCTTTACAATGAGCAGTTCTTC
TRBV19,-,TRBJ2-2,-,CASTFGGANTGELFF,TGTGCCAGTACTTTTGGCGGGGCGAACACCGGGGAGCTGTTTTTT
TRBV9,-,TRBJ2-3,-,CASSVRGGRTSTDTQYF,TGTGCCAGCAGCGTAAGGGGGGGAAGGACTAGCACAGATACGCAGTATTTT
TRBV27,-,TRBJ2-3,once,CASSLSTPRNTQYF,TGTGCCAGCAGTTTATCGACTCCGCGTAATACGCAGTATTTT
TRBV6-5,-,TRBJ1-1,-,CASSRKPGNPEAFF,TGTGCCAGCAGCCGGAAACCAGGGAACCCTGAAGCTTTCTTT
TRBV19,-,TRBJ2-1,-,CASSIPYNEQFF,TGTGCCAGTAGTATACCGTACAATGAGCAGTTCTTC
TRBV18,TRBD1,TRBJ1-5,-,CASSQDRDSNQPQHF,TGTGCCAGCTCACAGGACAGGGATAGCAATCAGCCCCAGCATTTT
TRBV5-1,-,TRBJ2-7,-,CASSSEEFYEQYF,TGCGCCAGCAGTTCCGAGGAGTTTTACGAGCAGTACTTC
TRBV9,TRBD1,TRBJ1-1,-,CASGTGKTEAFF,TGTGCCAGCGGGACAGGGAAAACTGAAGCTTTCTTT